The clone carrying this T cell receptor (beta chain) has a handful of counts. Germline V CDR1 and CDR2: MNHNY, SVGAGI (reference sequence). The CDR3 has 15 residues. V shed 5 bases, J shed 7 bases, and the junction held 10 bases outside the gene matches. Authors' data handling: Amplification from reference gene primers served as the basis for estimated nucleated cell counts. TCRdb's table, derived via immunoSEQ multiplex PCR, lists solely in-frame clones and lacks some. That table gives V, J and clone size, and the DNA gave D and trimming. The sample consists of approximately 82,000 clones, around four fifths of them appearing once. This entry belongs to a study of blood T cell repertoires in COVID-19. Overall study context: Samples representing acute and convalescent COVID-19 were sourced from the United States, Italy and Spain. T cells, B-cell-depleted T cells, or PBMCs provided the cDNA or gDNA that served as material.

The rearrangement joins TRBV6-6 to TRBJ2-7, with 11 bases that match TRBD1. The specimen was peripheral blood. The origin of this receptor is a human donor in a cohort sampled during active COVID-19. The CDR3, as DNA: TGTGCCAGCAGTCGGGGGACAGGGGGACGGGATGAGCAGTACTTC. It specifies CASSRGTGGRDEQYF.